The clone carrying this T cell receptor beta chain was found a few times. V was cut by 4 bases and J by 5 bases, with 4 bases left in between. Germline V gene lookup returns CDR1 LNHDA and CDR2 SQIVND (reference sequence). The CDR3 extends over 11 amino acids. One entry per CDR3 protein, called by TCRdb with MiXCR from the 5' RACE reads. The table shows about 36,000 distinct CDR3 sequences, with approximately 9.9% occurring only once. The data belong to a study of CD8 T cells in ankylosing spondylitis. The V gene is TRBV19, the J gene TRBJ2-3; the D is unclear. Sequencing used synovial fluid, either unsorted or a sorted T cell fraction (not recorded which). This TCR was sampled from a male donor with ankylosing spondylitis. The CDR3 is CASSTEDTQYF. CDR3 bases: TGTGCCAGTAGTACCGAAGATACGCAGTATTTT. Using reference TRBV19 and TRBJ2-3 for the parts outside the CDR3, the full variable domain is DGGITQSPKYLFRKEGQNVTLSCEQNLNHDAMYWYRQDPGQGLRLIYYSQIVNDFQKGDIAEGYSVSREKKESFPLTVTSAQKNPTAFYLCASSTEDTQYFGPGTRLTVL.